This TCR beta chain was sequenced in a study of blood T cell repertoires in COVID-19. The assay was immunoSEQ multiplex PCR, and TCRdb's table has in-frame clones only and misses some. The sample lists approximately 65,000 clones; around 66% were seen once. Trimming left V 4 bases short and J 5 bases short, with 8 bases between. The CDR3 has 12 residues. The germline CDR1 and CDR2 sequences are MNHEY and SVGAGI. The receptor was isolated from a woman in her sixties or seventies who had been exposed to COVID-19. The chain uses TRBV6-5 and TRBJ2-5, with D unclear. Source material: PBMCs or T cells enriched from blood (not recorded which). The CDR3 DNA is TGTGCCAGCAGTTTCGACGGGGAGACCCAGTACTTC. It codes for CASSFDGETQYF.